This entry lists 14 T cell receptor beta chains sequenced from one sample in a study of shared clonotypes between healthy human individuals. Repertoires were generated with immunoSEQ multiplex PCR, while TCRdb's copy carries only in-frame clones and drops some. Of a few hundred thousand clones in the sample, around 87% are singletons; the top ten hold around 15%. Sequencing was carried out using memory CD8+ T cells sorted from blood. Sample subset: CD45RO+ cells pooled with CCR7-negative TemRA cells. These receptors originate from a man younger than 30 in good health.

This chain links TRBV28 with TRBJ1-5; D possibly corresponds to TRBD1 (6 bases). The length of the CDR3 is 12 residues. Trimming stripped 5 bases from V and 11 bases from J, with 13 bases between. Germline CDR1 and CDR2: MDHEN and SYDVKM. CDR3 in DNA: TGTGCCAGCAGTGTCAAAAACAGGGCCCAGCATTTT. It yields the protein CASSVKNRAQHF.

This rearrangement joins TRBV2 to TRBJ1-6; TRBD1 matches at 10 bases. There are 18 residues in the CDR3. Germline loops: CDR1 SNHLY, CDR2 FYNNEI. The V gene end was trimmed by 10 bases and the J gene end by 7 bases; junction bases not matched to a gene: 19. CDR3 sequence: CATRLPDRGIIRNSPLHF. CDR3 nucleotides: TGTGCCACCCGGCTGCCGGACAGGGGGATTATTAGGAATTCACCCCTCCACTTT.

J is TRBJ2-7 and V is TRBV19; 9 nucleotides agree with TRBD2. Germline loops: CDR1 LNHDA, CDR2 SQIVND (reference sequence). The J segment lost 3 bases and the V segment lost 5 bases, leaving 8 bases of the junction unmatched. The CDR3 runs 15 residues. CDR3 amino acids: CASSWGAGGIYEQYF. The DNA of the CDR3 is TGTGCCAGTAGTTGGGGTGCGGGAGGGATCTACGAGCAGTACTTC.

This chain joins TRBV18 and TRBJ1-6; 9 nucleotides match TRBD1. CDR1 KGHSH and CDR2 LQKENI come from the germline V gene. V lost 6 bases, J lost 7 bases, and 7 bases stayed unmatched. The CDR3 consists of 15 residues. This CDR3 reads CASSPTGGWNSPLHF. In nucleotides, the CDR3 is TGTGCCAGCTCTCCGACAGGGGGTTGGAATTCACCCCTCCACTTT.

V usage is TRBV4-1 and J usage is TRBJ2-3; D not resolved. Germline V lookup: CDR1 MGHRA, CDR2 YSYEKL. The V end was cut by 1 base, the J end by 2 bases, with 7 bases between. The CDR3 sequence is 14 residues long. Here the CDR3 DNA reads TGCGCCAGCAGCCAAGGGGCCCTCACAGATACGCAGTATTTT. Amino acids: CASSQGALTDTQYF.

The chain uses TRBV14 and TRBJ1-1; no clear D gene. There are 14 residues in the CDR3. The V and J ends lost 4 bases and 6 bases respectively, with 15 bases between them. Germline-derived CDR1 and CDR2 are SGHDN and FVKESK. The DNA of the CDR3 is TGTGCCAGCAGCCCTGGATCTATTTTCGCTGAAGCTTTCTTT. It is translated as CASSPGSIFAEAFF.

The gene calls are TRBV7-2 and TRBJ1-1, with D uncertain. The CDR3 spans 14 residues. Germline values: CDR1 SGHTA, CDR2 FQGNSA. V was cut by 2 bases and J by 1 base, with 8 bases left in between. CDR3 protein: CASSLMGRNTEAFF. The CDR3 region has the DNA TGTGCCAGCAGCTTAATGGGCAGGAACACTGAAGCTTTCTTT.

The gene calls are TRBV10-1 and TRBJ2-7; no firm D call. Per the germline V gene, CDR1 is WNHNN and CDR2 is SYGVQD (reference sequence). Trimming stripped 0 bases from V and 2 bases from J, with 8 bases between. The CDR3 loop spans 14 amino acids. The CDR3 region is CASSESPETYEQYF. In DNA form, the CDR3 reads TGCGCCAGCAGTGAGTCGCCAGAGACCTACGAGCAGTACTTC.

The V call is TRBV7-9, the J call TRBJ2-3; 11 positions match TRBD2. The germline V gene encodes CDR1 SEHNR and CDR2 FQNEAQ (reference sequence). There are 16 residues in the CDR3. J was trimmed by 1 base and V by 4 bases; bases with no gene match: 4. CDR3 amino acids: CASSSLAGGGTDTQYF. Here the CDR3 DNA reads TGTGCCAGCAGCTCCTTAGCGGGAGGGGGCACAGATACGCAGTATTTT.

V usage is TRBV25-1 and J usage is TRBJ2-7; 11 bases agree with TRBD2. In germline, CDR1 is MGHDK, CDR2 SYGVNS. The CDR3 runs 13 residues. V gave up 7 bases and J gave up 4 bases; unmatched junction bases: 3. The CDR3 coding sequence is TGTGCCAGCAATCCTAGCGGGAGGTACGAGCAGTACTTC. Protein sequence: CASNPSGRYEQYF.

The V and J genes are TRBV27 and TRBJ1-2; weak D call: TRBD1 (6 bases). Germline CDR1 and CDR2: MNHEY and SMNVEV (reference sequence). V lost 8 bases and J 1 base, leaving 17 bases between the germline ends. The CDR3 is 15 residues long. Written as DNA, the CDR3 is TGTGCCAGCTCTCTCAGGGGCAGATTTAACTATGGCTACACCTTC. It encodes CASSLRGRFNYGYTF.

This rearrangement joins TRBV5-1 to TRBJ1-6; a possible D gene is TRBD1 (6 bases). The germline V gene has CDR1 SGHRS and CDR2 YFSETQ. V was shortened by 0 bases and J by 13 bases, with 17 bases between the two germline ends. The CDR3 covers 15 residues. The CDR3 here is CASSLGGIQGWPLHF. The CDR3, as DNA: TGCGCCAGCAGCTTGGGGGGAATACAGGGTTGGCCCCTCCACTTT.

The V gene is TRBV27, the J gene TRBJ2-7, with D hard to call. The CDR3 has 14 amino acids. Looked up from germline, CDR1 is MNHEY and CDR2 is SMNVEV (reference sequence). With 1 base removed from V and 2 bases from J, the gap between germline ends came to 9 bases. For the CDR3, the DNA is TGTGCCAGCAGTTTATACGACGGAACCTACGAGCAGTACTTC. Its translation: CASSLYDGTYEQYF.

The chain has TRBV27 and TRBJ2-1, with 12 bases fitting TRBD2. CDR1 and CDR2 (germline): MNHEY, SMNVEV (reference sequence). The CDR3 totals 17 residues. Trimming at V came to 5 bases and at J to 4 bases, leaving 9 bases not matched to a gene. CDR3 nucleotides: TGTGCCAGCAGTCCGAGACTAGCGGGAGAAGAGTACAATGAGCAGTTCTTC. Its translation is CASSPRLAGEEYNEQFF.